These T cell receptor beta chains were read from a single sample in a study of OX40 agonist ivuxolimab in advanced cancers. Assay used: immunoSEQ multiplex PCR; TCRdb lists only in-frame clones, some missing. This sample has roughly 25,000 clones, with roughly 88% found just once. Sequencing used CD4+ or CD8+ T cells sorted from blood, obtained in a trial of the OX40 agonist ivuxolimab. The receptors originated from an adult with an advanced solid tumor such as melanoma, head and neck, liver or kidney cancer. Each CDR3 is given with its conserved first and last residue. The listing skips clone size in some rows; elsewhere it reads once, few, many or a size class.

-	TRBV27	TRBJ2-7	CASSHGQGAYEQYF
-	TRBV2	TRBJ1-2	CASSGQGARYGYTF
-	TRBV5-1	TRBJ2-3	CASSLDRTSGRADTQYF
once	TRBV5-6	TRBJ1-5	CASSLAGTVQPQHF
once	TRBV7-9	TRBJ1-1	CASSFRQGLMNTEAFF
-	TRBV6-1	TRBJ2-7	CASSVSHSGRAPYEQYF
-	TRBV10-3	TRBJ2-1	CAISGLAGGNEQFF
-	TRBV6-5	TRBJ2-4	CASSYSALKNIQYF
-	TRBV4-1	TRBJ2-3	CASSQALAGLTDTQYF
-	TRBV5-1	TRBJ2-7	CASSLGDRPPEQYF
-	TRBV7-2	TRBJ2-3	CASSQSNGDTQYF
-	TRBV2	TRBJ2-5	CASSGGLAGGGQETQYF
-	TRBV14	TRBJ2-2	CASSSSVTYTGELFF
-	TRBV7-3	TRBJ1-1	CASSPRQGGRTEAFF
-	TRBV27	TRBJ2-7	CASSPIPPRGSPYEQYF
-	TRBV7-8	TRBJ2-2	CASSPRAGQNTGELFF
-	TRBV11-2	TRBJ2-7	CASRQPGLAGNEQYF
-	TRBV29-1	TRBJ1-2	CSGISGTGIGYTF